This TCR beta chain was found in a study of blood T cell repertoires in COVID-19. Study-level information: In each case, the material was cDNA or gDNA derived from T cells, B-cell-depleted T cells, or PBMCs.

The V gene's germline CDR1 is SSHAT and CDR2 FNYEAQ (reference sequence). CDR3 length equals 16 residues. The age range of participants was roughly 18 to 90 years, with residence in about 25 US areas. No more than 2 weeks before study entry, exposed participants had met a case of COVID-19. In the original processing: Reference gene primer amplification in the assay estimated nucleated cell counts. Sequenced by immunoSEQ multiplex PCR; TCRdb stores in-frame clones only, minus some. The V and J calls and clone size come from that table; D and trimming were worked out from the DNA. The sample contains about 430,000 clones, roughly 84% of which appear only once. Details on this clone: Mismatch with germline at one junction end may stem from a read error.

The genes are TRBV7-7 and TRBJ1-2; D call uncertain. Sequenced input: PBMCs or T cells enriched from blood (not recorded which). This clonotype originated in a woman aged 18-35 years who had been exposed to COVID-19. The CDR3 region is CASSLGPAGYGYGYTF. As DNA, the CDR3 is TGTGCTAGCAGCTTAGGTCCCGCGGGATATGGGTATGGCTACACCTTC. Drawing the rest from reference TRBV7-7 and TRBJ1-2, the complete variable domain is GAGVSQSPRYKVTKRGQDVTLRCDPISSHATLYWYQQALGQGPEFLTYFNYEAQPDKSGLPSDRFSAERPEGSISTLTIQRTEQRDSAMYRCASSLGPAGYGYGYTFGSGTRLTVV.